The clone carrying this T cell receptor beta chain was seen repeatedly, ten times or more. This sample stems from a study of metastatic and nonmetastatic thyroid tumors. Before thyroid surgery, none of the patients had received any treatment. MiXCR was used by TCRdb to re-call the PCR reads. The table lists some 39,000 clones, 16% of them singletons. This CDR3 contains 14 residues. The junction had 5 bases not matched to a gene; V was cut back by 0 bases and J by 6 bases. CDR1 and CDR2 from the germline V gene are GTSNPN and SVGIG (reference sequence). The rearrangement links TRBV30 to TRBJ2-1, with 7 bases identical to TRBD2. Sample: blood. This receptor was taken from a female donor with papillary thyroid cancer or a benign thyroid nodule (not recorded which). Some clones in this sample may be carry-over from other donors' samples. CDR3 sequence: CAWSVLGRANEQFF. In DNA form, the CDR3 reads TGTGCCTGGAGTGTACTTGGGAGGGCCAATGAGCAGTTCTTC.